The clone carrying this T cell receptor (beta chain) was recorded many times. One entry per CDR3 protein, called by TCRdb with MiXCR from the 5' RACE reads. Found here are roughly 160,000 distinct CDR3 sequences, just over 9.5% of them singletons; the top ten hold over 12%. Germline CDR1 reads SGHDN; CDR2 reads FVKESK. Trimming removed 4 bases at V and 7 bases at J, with 7 bases between. The CDR3 contains 11 residues. These data are taken from a study of CD8 T cells in ankylosing spondylitis. The V and J genes are TRBV14 and TRBJ1-1, with unresolved D. The sequencing sample was made of blood, either unsorted or a sorted T cell fraction (not recorded which). The TCR comes from a female donor with ankylosing spondylitis or in good health (not recorded which). As DNA, the CDR3 is TGTGCCAGCAGCCCGCCGGGTGAAGCTTTCTTT. This codes for CASSPPGEAFF. The full variable domain, in which reference TRBV14 and TRBJ1-1 provide the parts outside the CDR3, is EAGVTQFPSHSVIEKGQTVTLRCDPISGHDNLYWYRRVMGKEIKFLLHFVKESKQDESGMPNNRFLAERTGGTYSTLKVQPAELEDSGVYFCASSPPGEAFFGQGTRLTVV.